Described below is a single TCR beta chain sequence and its context. Its antigen is still unknown. It was with a sample-barcoded 5' primer and a J-beta primer mix that a second PCR of roughly 7 to 12 cycles was run. Each cDNA molecule received a tag from a template-switch adaptor that had 12 random nucleotides. TCRdb re-derived calls from the 5' RACE reads in MiXCR, one entry per CDR3 protein. The sample shows around 650,000 distinct CDR3 sequences, about 34% of them seen only once. These data belong to a study of blood T cells in healthy people across ages. Regarding the study as a whole: The unknown donor CMV status may have confounded expanded clonotype changes.

The specimen was blood. The origin of this receptor is a woman older than 75 in good health.

This CDR3 is CASRSGLYEQYF. The CDR3 nucleotides are TGTGCCAGCAGATCGGGTCTCTACGAGCAGTACTTC. The rearrangement uses TRBV6-1 and TRBJ2-7; D is unclear. Per the germline V gene, CDR1 is MNHNS and CDR2 is SASEGT. V was cut by 6 bases and J by 3 bases, with 9 bases left in between. This CDR3 is built from 12 residues.